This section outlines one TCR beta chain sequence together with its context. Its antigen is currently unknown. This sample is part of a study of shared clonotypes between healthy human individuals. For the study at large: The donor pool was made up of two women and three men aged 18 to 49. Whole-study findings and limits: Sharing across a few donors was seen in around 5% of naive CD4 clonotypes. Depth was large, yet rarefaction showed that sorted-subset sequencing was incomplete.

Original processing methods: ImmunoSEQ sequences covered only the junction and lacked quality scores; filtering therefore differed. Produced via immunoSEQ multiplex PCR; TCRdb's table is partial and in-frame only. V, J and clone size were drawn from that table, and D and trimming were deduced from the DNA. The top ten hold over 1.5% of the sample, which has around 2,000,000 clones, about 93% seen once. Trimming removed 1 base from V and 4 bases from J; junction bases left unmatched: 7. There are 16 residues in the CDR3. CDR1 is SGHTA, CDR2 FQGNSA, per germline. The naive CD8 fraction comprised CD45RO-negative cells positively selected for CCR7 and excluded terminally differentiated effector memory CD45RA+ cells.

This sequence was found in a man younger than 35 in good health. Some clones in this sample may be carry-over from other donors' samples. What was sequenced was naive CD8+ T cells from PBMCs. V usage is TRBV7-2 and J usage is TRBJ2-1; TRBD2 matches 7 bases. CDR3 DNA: TGTGCCAGCAGCTTAGTAGGGGCGGGGGTATACAATGAGCAGTTCTTC. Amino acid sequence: CASSLVGAGVYNEQFF.